This is a list of T cell receptor beta chains from one sample in a study of vaccination and CD4 T cells after COVID-19. TCRdb used MiXCR to reprocess the PCR reads, holding one entry per CDR3 protein. The sample includes roughly 20,000 distinct CDR3 sequences, under 30% seen only once; the top ten take around a sixth. Antigen specificity for these receptors is unknown. Sequenced material: cultured CD4+ T cells from blood. Every receptor here comes from a human donor with COVID-19. CDR3s include the opening cysteine and the closing phenylalanine or tryptophan. D genes are given only for firm matches. Clone size is shown for a subset of rows, as once, few, many or a class of expanded clone.

>16|NA|NA|TRBJ1-6|TRBV6-2/TRBV6-3
TGTGCCAGCAGACCCTGGGGTGTAGGGGTGGACTCACCCCTCCACTTT
CASRPWGVGVDSPLHF
>14|NA|NA|TRBJ1-1|TRBV2
TGTGCCAGCAGTGAAGGCTTTCTGAACACTGAAGCTTTCTTT
CASSEGFLNTEAFF
>14|TRBD1|NA|TRBJ2-5|TRBV28
TGTGCCAGCAGTGCCCCCAGGGGGCAAGAGACCCAGTACTTC
CASSAPRGQETQYF
>15|NA|once|TRBJ2-3|TRBV30
TGTGCCTGGAGTCCACTGGCGGGGCCCACAGATACGCAGTATTTT
CAWSPLAGPTDTQYF
>14|NA|few|TRBJ1-4|TRBV7-2
TGTGCCAGCAGCTTAGAGGTCAGGGGTGAAAAACTGTTTTTT
CASSLEVRGEKLFF
>14|TRBD1|few|TRBJ1-2|TRBV6-1
TGTGCCACCCGAGGGACAGGGGGTTGGTATGGCTACACCTTC
CATRGTGGWYGYTF
>14|NA|NA|TRBJ2-5|TRBV10-1
TGCGCCAGCAGTGAGTCGAGGGTTCAAGAGACCCAGTACTTC
CASSESRVQETQYF
>14|TRBD2|NA|TRBJ2-5|TRBV11-2
TGTGCCAGCAGCTCCAGCAGCGGGGGGGCGACCCAGTACTTC
CASSSSSGGATQYF
>15|TRBD1|few|TRBJ1-1|TRBV5-5
TGTGCCAGCAGCCGGGGACAGGGCATGAACACTGAAGCTTTCTTT
CASSRGQGMNTEAFF
>14|TRBD1|NA|TRBJ2-3|TRBV12-5
TGTGCTAGTGGTGTACAGGGGTTCACAGATACGCAGTATTTT
CASGVQGFTDTQYF
>13|NA|NA|TRBJ2-5|TRBV5-1
TGCGCCAGCAGGACGGACAGCCTAGAGACCCAGTACTTC
CASRTDSLETQYF
>15|TRBD1|NA|TRBJ1-1|TRBV2
TGTGCCAGCAGCGAGTCGGGACAGGGGGCATCTGAAGCTTTCTTT
CASSESGQGASEAFF
>14|NA|NA|TRBJ1-2|TRBV6-2/TRBV6-3
TGTGCCAGCAGCCCACACTCACCGGTCACTGGCTACACCTTC
CASSPHSPVTGYTF
>12|NA|few|TRBJ1-5|TRBV28
TGTGCCAGCAGTTGGGGGCGTCAGCCCCAGCATTTT
CASSWGRQPQHF
>14|NA|NA|TRBJ1-2|TRBV7-9
TGTGCCAGCAGCTTATGGCAGAGCCCCTATGGCTACACCTTC
CASSLWQSPYGYTF
>14|TRBD1|few|TRBJ1-2|TRBV7-2
TGTGCCAGCAGCTTAGGACAGGGTGAGCTTGGCTACACCTTC
CASSLGQGELGYTF
>17|NA|few|TRBJ1-2|TRBV7-9
TGTGCCAGCAGCTCTTTATCCGGGCCGTACACTAACTATGGCTACACCTTC
CASSSLSGPYTNYGYTF
>16|NA|NA|TRBJ2-5|TRBV6-5
TGTGCCAGCAGTTACGGGGGAGGGGGGAAACAAGAGACCCAGTACTTC
CASSYGGGGKQETQYF
>15|NA|medium-sized|TRBJ1-4|TRBV27
TGTGCCAGCAGTTTATGGGGGACGGCTAATGAAAAACTGTTTTTT
CASSLWGTANEKLFF
>13|NA|few|TRBJ1-5|TRBV2
TGTGCCAGCAGTGCAGATGGAAATCAGCCCCAGCATTTT
CASSADGNQPQHF
>14|NA|few|TRBJ2-5|TRBV15
TGTGCCACCAGCAGAGATAAGCTAGCTGGGACCCAGTACTTC
CATSRDKLAGTQYF